This T cell receptor (beta chain) was captured by sequencing in a study of T cell responses to AZD1222 COVID-19 vaccine. V shed 6 bases and J 8 bases; nucleotides not matched to a gene: 9. Looked up from germline, CDR1 is KGHDR and CDR2 is SFDVKD. The CDR3 spans 15 residues. This clone has just a few counts. Its specificity is not known. Whole-study results and caveats: CD4 TCRs linked to vaccination spanned spike, dominating at 160-218 and 743-854. It should be noted that donors were predominantly white British and more often female, and clonal diversity was possibly underestimated.

The protocol was immunoSEQ multiplex PCR, while the TCRdb copy is restricted to in-frame clones and leaves out a portion. In the table there are 95,000 to 100,000 clones, about 86% of which are singletons. V is TRBV24-1 and J is TRBJ2-1; TRBD1 aligns across 10 bases. This material consisted of peripheral blood, taken on day 0 of AZD1222 vaccination. The clonotype was recovered from an adult in good health. Here the CDR3 reads CATSKPTGGRDEQFF. The CDR3 DNA reads as TGTGCCACCAGTAAACCGACAGGGGGCAGAGATGAGCAGTTCTTC.